This T cell receptor (beta chain) was sequenced in a study of cytomegalovirus exposure and HLA in healthy donors. Overall study context: HLA-typed donors contributed 65 million to 95 million unique TCRs, which were held in an early data release. About four fifths of 398 genotyped donors fell in the Caucasian-associated ancestry cluster.

The PCR was carried out with 60 Vbeta primers and 13 Jbeta primers. Assay used: immunoSEQ multiplex PCR; TCRdb lists only in-frame clones, some missing. Of 90,000 or so clones in the sample, about 75% are singletons; the top ten hold about 9.4%. The CDR3 sequence is 14 residues long. V lost 7 bases to trimming and J lost 7 bases, with 17 bases between them. Germline values: CDR1 SGHTA, CDR2 FQGNSA. Donors were nominally healthy when sampled, though unrecorded immune exposures were likely. The receptor was isolated from a man aged 30-40 years in good health and CMV-seropositive. Input material: PBMCs. The chain couples TRBV7-2 to TRBJ2-1; D is perhaps TRBD1 (6 bases). The CDR3 DNA is TGTGCCAGCAACCCCCAGGGACATGATAATGAGCAGTTCTTC. This codes for CASNPQGHDNEQFF.